Below are 21 T cell receptor beta chains sequenced from a single sample in a study of T cell responses to AZD1222 COVID-19 vaccine. Using immunoSEQ multiplex PCR, the repertoire was profiled, and TCRdb retains in-frame clones only, with some absent. The repertoire includes some 100,000 clones, approximately 87% of them detected once, and 3% to 4% sits in the top ten. Sample: peripheral blood, taken on day 0 of AZD1222 vaccination. The receptors were gathered from an adult in good health.

This rearrangement joins TRBV3-1 (or the pseudogene TRBV3-2) to TRBJ1-2, with D hard to call. CDR3 size: 12 residues. V was trimmed by 6 bases and J by 8 bases, leaving 13 bases between them. CDR1 LGHDT and CDR2 YNNKEL come from the germline V gene (reference sequence). The DNA of the CDR3 is TGTGCCAGCAGTCCCCGAGGTGGGGGCTACACCTTC. Amino acid sequence: CASSPRGGGYTF.

The chain employs TRBV19 and TRBJ1-1; D uncertain. Deletions cut 3 bases from V and 3 bases from J, with 5 bases between. The V gene's germline CDR1 is LNHDA and CDR2 SQIVND (reference sequence). The CDR3 sequence is 12 residues long. In nucleotides, the CDR3 is TGTGCCAGTAGTATGACGGACACTGAAGCTTTCTTT. Amino acids: CASSMTDTEAFF. Variable domain in full (rest from reference TRBV19 and TRBJ1-1): DGGITQSPKYLFRKEGQNVTLSCEQNLNHDAMYWYRQDPGQGLRLIYYSQIVNDFQKGDIAEGYSVSREKKESFPLTVTSAQKNPTAFYLCASSMTDTEAFFGQGTRLTVV.

The V gene is TRBV4-1, the J gene TRBJ1-1, with a possible D match to TRBD1 (5 bases). The CDR3 extends over 15 amino acids. CDR1 and CDR2 from the germline V gene are MGHRA and YSYEKL. Trimming shortened V by 4 bases and J by 4 bases, and 16 bases separated the two germline ends. CDR3 sequence reads: CASSLLGKRGTEAFF. The CDR3 DNA reads TGCGCCAGCAGCCTATTGGGTAAGAGGGGCACTGAAGCTTTCTTT.

V usage is TRBV18 and J usage is TRBJ1-1, with D maybe TRBD1 (6 bases). Germline-derived CDR1 and CDR2 are KGHSH and LQKENI. The CDR3 runs to 18 residues. The ends were cut back, 5 bases at V and 0 bases at J, with 22 bases in the middle. CDR3 region: CASSRGTTGQRLNTEAFF. The CDR3 DNA is TGTGCCAGCTCAAGAGGGACAACCGGACAGAGATTGAACACTGAAGCTTTCTTT.

The chain employs TRBV25-1 and TRBJ2-1, with D perhaps matching TRBD1 or TRBD2 (6 bases each). The CDR3 consists of 16 residues. Germline CDR1 reads MGHDK; CDR2 reads SYGVNS. V gave up 1 base and J gave up 4 bases, with 14 bases separating them. The CDR3 spells CASSESRQGTYNEQFF. As DNA, the CDR3 is TGTGCCAGCAGTGAATCTCGGCAGGGGACTTACAATGAGCAGTTCTTC.

There are a few counts of this clone. The chain joins TRBV7-2 to TRBJ2-3; TRBD1 agrees at 12 bases. After removal of 0 bases from V and 3 bases from J, the junction contained 4 bases not matched to a gene. CDR3 size: 17 residues. Germline CDR1 reads SGHTA; CDR2 reads FQGNSA. In nucleotides, the CDR3 is TGTGCCAGCAGCTTAGCCGGGACAGGGGGCGTTACAGATACGCAGTATTTT. The encoded protein is CASSLAGTGGVTDTQYF.

This chain connects TRBV12-3 or TRBV12-4 to TRBJ1-2, with no clear D. The germline V and J ends were trimmed by 6 bases and 2 bases, with 10 bases remaining between them. The CDR3 totals 13 residues. CDR3 in DNA: TGTGCCAGCAGCTTTGACGGGAACTATGGCTACACCTTC. It yields the protein CASSFDGNYGYTF.

The chain is built from TRBV7-6 and TRBJ1-2; D uncertain. The ends were cut back, 1 base at V and 13 bases at J, with 19 bases in the middle. Germline loops: CDR1 SGHVS, CDR2 FNYEAQ. CDR3 length: 14 residues. The CDR3 here is CASSLGPEGDRRTF. The CDR3 region has the DNA TGTGCCAGCAGCTTAGGCCCCGAGGGCGATCGGCGCACCTTC.

This clone has just one count. CDR3 sequence: CASSQFRAGSNYGYTF. DNA for the CDR3: TGTGCCAGCAGCCAATTTCGCGCAGGGAGTAACTATGGCTACACCTTC. The chain carries TRBV16 and TRBJ1-2; weak D call: TRBD1 (5 bases). The CDR3 loop spans 16 amino acids. V was clipped by 1 base and J by 1 base, with 13 bases between them. Germline assignment: CDR1 KGHSY and CDR2 FQNENV.

The V gene is TRBV27, the J gene TRBJ1-5; D is unclear. Germline V gene data show CDR1 as MNHEY and CDR2 as SMNVEV (reference sequence). Trimming removed 6 bases from V and 5 bases from J, with 14 bases in between. This CDR3 comprises 14 residues. The CDR3 sequence: CASRATGLHQPQHF. The CDR3 nucleotides are TGTGCCAGCAGGGCGACGGGCTTGCATCAGCCCCAGCATTTT.

The V gene is TRBV2, the J gene TRBJ1-5; 9 nucleotides agree with TRBD1. Germline V gene data show CDR1 as SNHLY and CDR2 as FYNNEI. V lost 8 bases to trimming and J lost 10 bases; unmatched junction nucleotides: 12. This CDR3 has 14 residues. CDR3 region: CASRTGAASSPQHF. CDR3 sequence (DNA): TGTGCCAGCCGGACAGGGGCAGCCTCCTCACCCCAGCATTTT. The entire variable domain, with the rest obtained from reference TRBV2 and TRBJ1-5, is as follows: EPEVTQTPSHQVTQMGQEVILRCVPISNHLYFYWYRQILGQKVEFLVSFYNNEISEKSEIFDDQFSVERPDGSNFTLKIRSTKLEDSAMYFCASRTGAASSPQHFGDGTRLSIL.

This rearrangement joins TRBV5-8 to TRBJ2-1, with 7 positions matching TRBD1. Per germline, CDR1 SGHTS and CDR2 YDEGEE. J gave up 2 bases and V 4 bases, and 6 bases lay outside the gene matches. The CDR3 consists of 15 residues. The CDR3 coding sequence is TGTGCCAGCAGCATAGGACAGGCGGCCTACAATGAGCAGTTCTTC. This codes for CASSIGQAAYNEQFF. Based on the CDR3 plus reference TRBV5-8 and TRBJ2-1, the full variable domain is EAGVTQSPTHLIKTRGQQATLRCSPISGHTSVYWYQQALGLGLQFLLWYDEGEERNRGNFPPRFSGRQFPNYSSELNVNALELEDSALYLCASSIGQAAYNEQFFGPGTRLTVL.

This clone was counted once. The chain recombines TRBV13 with TRBJ2-3; the D gene is possibly TRBD2 (5 bases). V was pared by 5 bases and J by 0 bases, with 12 bases between. This CDR3 region has 15 residues. Germline CDR1 reads PRHDT; CDR2 reads FYEKMQ (reference sequence). The CDR3 loop reads CASSRGGGSTDTQYF. In DNA, the CDR3 is TGTGCCAGCAGCCGGGGTGGTGGGAGCACAGATACGCAGTATTTT.

The table lists this clone with a few counts. The V call is TRBV7-9, the J call TRBJ1-4; possibly TRBD1 for D (5 bases). The CDR3 contains 15 residues. CDR1 is SEHNR, CDR2 FQNEAQ, per germline (reference sequence). Deletions cut 3 bases from V and 5 bases from J, with 13 bases between. CDR3 amino acids: CASSFEAGPNEKLFF. In DNA, the CDR3 is TGTGCCAGCAGCTTCGAGGCAGGGCCAAATGAAAAACTGTTTTTT.

The V gene is TRBV6-5, the J gene TRBJ1-6; D is unclear. The V and J ends lost 2 bases and 8 bases respectively, with 16 bases between them. This CDR3 has 16 amino acids. Germline CDR1 and CDR2: MNHEY and SVGAGI. The CDR3 reads CASSYRPNKADSPLHF. CDR3 bases: TGTGCCAGCAGTTACAGACCAAATAAGGCGGATTCACCCCTCCACTTT.

This sequence joins TRBV3-1 (or the pseudogene TRBV3-2) and TRBJ2-3, with 11 bases matching TRBD2. After removal of 4 bases from V and 2 bases from J, the junction contained 8 bases not matched to a gene. This CDR3 has 17 residues. Looked up from germline, CDR1 is LGHDT and CDR2 is YNNKEL (reference sequence). The CDR3 spells CASSLSRLAGNTDTQYF. CDR3 nucleotide sequence: TGTGCCAGCAGCCTCTCTCGACTAGCGGGGAACACAGATACGCAGTATTTT.

This chain connects TRBV5-5 to TRBJ1-5; D is unresolved. The V gene's germline CDR1 is SGHKS and CDR2 YYEKEE (reference sequence). CDR3 size: 14 residues. Trimming cost V 4 bases and J 1 base, with 9 bases left between them. CDR3 protein: CASSERTSNQPQHF. Written as DNA, the CDR3 is TGTGCCAGCAGCGAGCGGACGAGCAATCAGCCCCAGCATTTT.

The chain has TRBV6-5 and TRBJ2-3; D perhaps matches TRBD2 (6 bases). Trimming removed 10 bases at V and 4 bases at J, with 15 bases between. CDR1 and CDR2 (germline): MNHEY, SVGAGI. The CDR3 length is 13 residues. The CDR3 region has the DNA TGTGCCACCAGGGACTTGACTCCAGATACGCAGTATTTT. It specifies CATRDLTPDTQYF.

The V and J genes are TRBV19 and TRBJ1-2; 7 bases are shared with TRBD1. V shed 5 bases, J shed 5 bases, and the junction held 11 bases outside the gene matches. Looked up from germline, CDR1 is LNHDA and CDR2 is SQIVND (reference sequence). The CDR3 is 15 amino acids. The CDR3 bases are TGTGCCAGTAGTCCCCGACAGGGCGAAAGGTATGGCTACACCTTC. It codes for CASSPRQGERYGYTF. Drawing the rest from reference TRBV19 and TRBJ1-2, the complete variable domain is DGGITQSPKYLFRKEGQNVTLSCEQNLNHDAMYWYRQDPGQGLRLIYYSQIVNDFQKGDIAEGYSVSREKKESFPLTVTSAQKNPTAFYLCASSPRQGERYGYTFGSGTRLTVV.

The chain employs TRBV2 and TRBJ1-2; D uncertain. The CDR3 spans 14 residues. CDR1 and CDR2 (germline): SNHLY, FYNNEI. The ends were cut back, 3 bases at V and 5 bases at J, with 13 bases in the middle. CDR3 amino acids: CASSELVMGYGYTF. The CDR3 DNA reads as TGTGCCAGCAGTGAGTTGGTGATGGGGTATGGCTACACCTTC.

DNA for the CDR3: TGTGCCAGCAGCCCCGGGACAGCTAACACCGGGGAGCTGTTTTTT. Protein sequence: CASSPGTANTGELFF. The chain is built from TRBV7-3 and TRBJ2-2, with TRBD1 matching 7 bases. After removal of 5 bases from V and 2 bases from J, the junction contained 5 bases not matched to a gene. The CDR3 contains 15 residues. The germline gives CDR1 SGHTA, CDR2 FQGTGA.